What follows are 22 T cell receptor beta chains derived from one specimen sequenced in a study of blood T cell repertoires in COVID-19. Generated by immunoSEQ multiplex PCR, the TCRdb table keeps only in-frame clones and is missing some. The data contain about 63,000 clones, less than 80% of them singletons. The sequenced sample consisted of peripheral blood. The receptor set was obtained from a human donor in a cohort sampled during active COVID-19.

On this clone itself: Additional DNA sequences in this sample encode the identical CDR3. V usage is TRBV7-3 and J usage is TRBJ1-2; 8 positions agree with TRBD1. The CDR3 sequence is 13 residues long. V lost 4 bases to trimming and J lost 8 bases; unmatched junction nucleotides: 6. CDR1 is SGHTA, CDR2 FQGTGA, per germline. DNA for the CDR3: TGTGCCAGCAGCTCCGGGACAGGCCGCGGCTACACCTTC. Translation: CASSSGTGRGYTF.

This clone has more than one count but fewer than ten. CDR3 bases: TGCGCCAGCAGACCCACTAGCGGGAGGACGCATGAGCAGTTCTTC. This codes for CASRPTSGRTHEQFF. The chain combines TRBV4-1 with TRBJ2-1, with TRBD2 matching over 12 bases. Trimming at V came to 6 bases and at J to 8 bases, leaving 8 bases not matched to a gene. CDR1 MGHRA and CDR2 YSYEKL come from the germline V gene. CDR3 length equals 15 residues.

The V call is TRBV28, the J call TRBJ1-6; 11 bases are shared with TRBD1. This CDR3 is built from 16 residues. J was trimmed by 8 bases and V by 6 bases; bases with no gene match: 9. From germline, CDR1 is MDHEN and CDR2 SYDVKM. For the CDR3, the DNA is TGTGCCAGCAGCCCTAGGACAGGGGGCATATATTCACCCCTCCACTTT. Its translation: CASSPRTGGIYSPLHF.

This clone was seen a few times. This chain joins TRBV30 and TRBJ1-2; 7 bases align to TRBD1. V trimming: 3 bases; J trimming: 6 bases; junction bases outside the gene matches: 4. The CDR3 runs 12 residues. The germline V gene has CDR1 GTSNPN and CDR2 SVGIG (reference sequence). The CDR3 sequence: CAWSSGTDGYTF. The CDR3 DNA reads as TGTGCCTGGAGCTCCGGGACAGATGGCTACACCTTC.

This chain joins TRBV18 and TRBJ2-7; D gene uncertain. The germline V and J ends were trimmed by 4 bases and 2 bases, with 9 bases remaining between them. Per the germline V gene, CDR1 is KGHSH and CDR2 is LQKENI. The CDR3 consists of 13 residues. The CDR3: CASSRAETYEQYF. DNA for the CDR3: TGTGCCAGCTCACGCGCGGAGACCTACGAGCAGTACTTC. Full variable domain (outside the CDR3, taken from reference TRBV18 and TRBJ2-7): NAGVMQNPRHLVRRRGQEARLRCSPMKGHSHVYWYRQLPEEGLKFMVYLQKENIIDESGMPKERFSAEFPKEGPSILRIQQVVRGDSAAYFCASSRAETYEQYFGPGTRLTVT.

The CDR3 DNA follows: TGTGCCACCAGTGATTCCGGGACTAGCGGGAGGGTCCTTCAGTTCTTC. This codes for CATSDSGTSGRVLQFF. The chain uses TRBV24-1 and TRBJ2-1; 16 bases agree with TRBD2. The germline V gene has CDR1 KGHDR and CDR2 SFDVKD. V lost 2 bases, J lost 13 bases, and 7 bases stayed unmatched. This CDR3 is built from 16 residues.

This clone was found a few times. This chain joins TRBV6-4 and TRBJ1-6, with 9 bases that match TRBD1. CDR1 MRHNA and CDR2 SNTAGT come from the germline V gene. CDR3 size: 20 residues. V lost 7 bases, J lost 8 bases, and 24 bases stayed unmatched. The CDR3 region has the DNA TGTGCCAGCACCCCGAGGGGCAGGGGACAGGGTAAGGGTAGTTATTCACCCCTCCACTTT. This gives the protein CASTPRGRGQGKGSYSPLHF.

The genes are TRBV21-1 and TRBJ2-1; the DNA was not compared with TRBD2, the D call given in the table. TRBV21-1 is given as a pseudogene. The CDR3 covers 19 residues. CDR3 protein: CASSKPESRPGLGENEQFF. Here the CDR3 DNA reads TGTGCCAGCAGCAAACCCGAATCCCGCCCGGGACTAGGGGAAAATGAGCAGTTCTTC.

This clone showed up just once. The V gene is TRBV6-5, the J gene TRBJ2-2; D perhaps matches TRBD1 (6 bases). V was trimmed by 5 bases and J by 4 bases, leaving 14 bases between them. Germline V gene lookup returns CDR1 MNHEY and CDR2 SVGAGI. The CDR3 runs to 15 residues. As DNA, the CDR3 is TGTGCCAGCAGTATGCTGGGGACATCCACCGGGGAGCTGTTTTTT. Amino acids: CASSMLGTSTGELFF.

V and J are TRBV29-1 and TRBJ2-3, with D perhaps matching TRBD1 (6 bases). The V gene's germline CDR1 is SQVTM and CDR2 ANQGSEA. V was cut by 3 bases and J by 0 bases, with 7 bases left in between. The CDR3 runs 13 residues. DNA of the CDR3: TGCAGCGTTGAGACAGGTAGCACAGATACGCAGTATTTT. Translated, it gives CSVETGSTDTQYF.

This chain joins TRBV19 and TRBJ1-1, with D uncertain. There are 14 residues in the CDR3. Per the germline V gene, CDR1 is LNHDA and CDR2 is SQIVND (reference sequence). Trimming removed 5 bases from V and 11 bases from J, with 21 bases in between. The CDR3 bases are TGTGCCAGTAGTCCCCAAACGCACAGTCTTTCGGCTTTCTTT. Its translation is CASSPQTHSLSAFF.

The chain uses TRBV9 and TRBJ2-3; possible D gene TRBD2, 5 bases. The length of the CDR3 is 16 residues. The V end lost 0 bases, the J end lost 6 bases, and 17 bases lay between the germline ends. Per germline, CDR1 SGDLS and CDR2 YYNGEE. CDR3 DNA sequence: TGTGCCAGCAGCGTAGCCCCGGGTCCGGGAAGGGATACGCAGTATTTT. Amino acid sequence: CASSVAPGPGRDTQYF.

This clone was observed a handful of times. This chain uses TRBV29-1 with TRBJ1-5; no clear D. V lost 1 base and J lost 2, with 6 bases in between. The CDR3 has 13 residues. The germline V gene encodes CDR1 SQVTM and CDR2 ANQGSEA. The chain's CDR3 is CSVEAGGNQPQHF. For the CDR3, the DNA is TGCAGCGTTGAAGCGGGAGGCAATCAGCCCCAGCATTTT.

This clone was recorded once. The chain couples TRBV28 to TRBJ2-1; tentative D call: TRBD1 (5 bases). The CDR3 has 15 residues. Trimming pared 10 bases from V and 2 bases from J, leaving 18 bases between. Germline CDR1 MDHEN, CDR2 SYDVKM. The CDR3 nucleotides are TGTGCCACCTCGACAGTACAAGGTCCCTACAATGAGCAGTTCTTC. It translates to CATSTVQGPYNEQFF.

The chain links TRBV5-1 to TRBJ1-5; D not certain. Trimming took off 2 bases at V and 0 bases at J, with 9 bases between the two ends. From germline, CDR1 is SGHRS and CDR2 YFSETQ. This CDR3 is built from 15 residues. The CDR3, as DNA: TGCGCCAGCAGCTTATCGGGAAATAGCAATCAGCCCCAGCATTTT. This encodes CASSLSGNSNQPQHF.

V gene TRBV28 combines with J gene TRBJ2-7; 13 bases agree with TRBD2. Trimming removed 6 bases from V and 1 base from J; junction bases left unmatched: 3. This CDR3 is 15 amino acids long. Germline CDR1 is MDHEN and CDR2 is SYDVKM. The CDR3 DNA is TGTGCCAGCAGGAAACTAGCGGGAGGGTCCTACGAGCAGTACTTC. Translated: CASRKLAGGSYEQYF.

The table lists this clone with a few counts. The rearrangement links TRBV4-3 to TRBJ1-5; 7 bases match TRBD1. The CDR3 is 14 amino acids. From germline, CDR1 is LGHNA and CDR2 YSLEER. V was pared by 1 base and J by 7 bases, with 4 bases of the junction left unmatched. Written as DNA, the CDR3 is TGCGCCAGCAGCCAAGCCACAGGGGTACAGCCCCAGCATTTT. Its protein product is CASSQATGVQPQHF.

The chain carries TRBV5-1 and TRBJ2-6, with a tentative D call TRBD1 (6 bases). With 7 bases removed from V and 1 base from J, the gap between germline ends came to 12 bases. Looked up from germline, CDR1 is SGHRS and CDR2 is YFSETQ. The length of the CDR3 is 15 residues. This CDR3 is CASRQELSGANVLTF. For the CDR3, the DNA is TGCGCCAGCCGACAGGAATTATCTGGGGCCAACGTCCTGACTTTC.

The chain employs TRBV18 and TRBJ2-5, with TRBD1 identical over 8 bases. Germline-derived CDR1 and CDR2 are KGHSH and LQKENI. V lost 3 bases and J lost 5; bases outside the gene matches: 5. The CDR3 has 14 residues. DNA for the CDR3: TGTGCCAGCTCACCGAGGACAGGGAGGGAGACCCAGTACTTC. It encodes CASSPRTGRETQYF.

CDR3 protein: CAISSGDEQYF. The CDR3 DNA reads as TGTGCCATCAGTTCAGGGGACGAGCAGTACTTC. This chain joins TRBV10-3 and TRBJ2-7, with a possible D match to TRBD1 (6 bases). The CDR3 covers 11 residues. V was cut by 5 bases and J by 5 bases, with 7 bases left in between. Germline lookup yields CDR1 ENHRY and CDR2 SYGVKD.

This chain connects TRBV18 to TRBJ1-1; TRBD1 might be the D (6 bases). From germline, CDR1 is KGHSH and CDR2 LQKENI. The CDR3 spans 14 residues. Trimming removed 4 bases from V and 1 base from J, with 10 bases in between. CDR3 sequence: CASSRTGSNTEAFF. In DNA, the CDR3 is TGTGCCAGCTCACGAACAGGGTCGAACACTGAAGCTTTCTTT.

V usage is TRBV28 and J usage is TRBJ1-1, with 9 bases matching TRBD1. The CDR3 length is 15 residues. With V trimmed by 6 bases and J by 7 bases, 12 bases remained unmatched. The germline gives CDR1 MDHEN, CDR2 SYDVKM. CDR3 DNA: TGTGCCAGCAGGACCCGCGGGACAGGGAGCATTGAAGCTTTCTTT. This codes for CASRTRGTGSIEAFF.